This T cell receptor (beta chain) appears in the sequencing data of a study of cytotoxic CD8 clonotypes in ibrutinib-treated CLL listed by TCRdb under 2021. Some background on the complete study: In this cohort, about 16 patients were treatment-naive and ten to eleven were relapsed/refractory, while roughly 18 had unmutated IGHV. Patients were still on ibrutinib when every remission and progressive disease sample was collected. Samples at response were collected after a median of 12 months of treatment, with a range of 6 to 36 months. An average of 255,043 productive templates and 80,000 to 100,000 productive rearrangements was obtained per sample. Longitudinal samples were available for about 30% of the roughly 86 trial participants. Partial responses were observed in about 24 patients and complete responses in 2; after a median follow-up of around 68 months, remission was maintained in roughly 15 patients and progression was observed in approximately twelve. Cryopreserved peripheral blood mononuclear cells were collected at three points: before therapy, at response, and at either sustained remission or disease progression.

Read against the paper, the sample's time point label means: approximately 11 months on ibrutinib. Roughly 2.2 micrograms of genomic DNA were extracted from cryopreserved PBMCs for TCR beta library preparation. Longitudinal blood samples from CLL patients on ibrutinib monotherapy were analyzed using high-throughput TCR beta sequencing. The patients took part in an open-label, single-center phase 2 trial of ibrutinib monotherapy. Each clonotype received, on average, roughly 9.6x coverage in deep resolution sequencing performed on a MiSeq, where the target depth lay between 1 in 1 million and 1 in 200,000 T cells. The immunoSEQ hsTCRB Kit was used to generate TCR beta libraries. Per the authors' processing: Data were analyzed with ImmunoSEQ Data Assistant and ImmunoSEQ Analyzer, with V, D and J genes assigned per IMGT definitions. Clonality, which ranges from 0 to 1, was calculated as one minus the normalized Shannon entropy of productive rearrangement frequencies. Public clonotype analysis was restricted to overrepresented clonotypes comprising at least 0.05% of each patient's repertoire. About a dozen age-matched healthy donor repertoires from immuneACCESS were used as controls for clonality. TCRdb obtained this table from immuneACCESS and retained in-frame rearrangements with V and J assigned. These tables miss some clones; where compared with another copy, unresolved V genes account for less than half of the shortfall, and the remainder is unexplained. V, J and clone size were drawn from that table, and D and trimming were deduced from the DNA. The sample table holds 150,000 to 200,000 clones, of which 70% to 85% were seen once. Roughly 2% of the sample lies in the top ten.

Spanning cysteine to phenylalanine, the CDR3 consists of 11 amino acids. The only DNA kept is the CDR3, 33 bases in frame from the first base. The junction carries 6 bases between V and J, which are trimmed by 7 bases and 5 bases respectively. As encoded in the germline V gene (reference sequence), CDR1 is LNHDA while CDR2 is SQIVND. With respect to this clone: No cognate antigen has been identified for it. Base qualities are missing; no much larger clone stands one base away.

General conclusions and limits of the study: Public clonotypes were rare and either contracted or stayed stable during treatment, and the rise in clonality at ibrutinib response reflected the expansion of private clonotypes. At baseline, clonality was higher than in age-matched healthy donors and showed a strong correlation with circulating CD8+ T-cell counts. Lymph node repertoires were not examined, and the timing of sampling was not matched between patients in sustained remission and those whose disease progressed. Clonality rose at ibrutinib response, remained stable during sustained remission, and dropped back toward baseline at progression.

The sequenced sample was PBMCs, obtained after 12 months of ibrutinib treatment. This receptor was obtained from a human donor with chronic lymphocytic leukemia. The receptor chain draws on TRBV19 and TRBJ2-1, with the D gene uncertain. The DNA sequence is given as TGTGCCAGTACAGTCAACAATGAGCAGTTCTTC. This codes for CASTVNNEQFF.